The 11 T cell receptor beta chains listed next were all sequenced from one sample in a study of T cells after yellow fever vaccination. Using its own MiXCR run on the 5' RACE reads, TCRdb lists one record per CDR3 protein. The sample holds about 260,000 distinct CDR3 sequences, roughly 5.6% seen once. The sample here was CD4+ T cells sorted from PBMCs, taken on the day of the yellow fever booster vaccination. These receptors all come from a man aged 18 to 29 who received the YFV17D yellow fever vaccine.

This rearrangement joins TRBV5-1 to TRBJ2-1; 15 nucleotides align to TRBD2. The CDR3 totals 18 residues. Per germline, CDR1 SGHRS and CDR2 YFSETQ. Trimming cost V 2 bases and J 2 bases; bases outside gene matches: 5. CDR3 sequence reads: CASSFRTSGGETYNEQFF. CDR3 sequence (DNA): TGCGCCAGCAGCTTTCGGACTAGCGGGGGGGAAACCTACAATGAGCAGTTCTTC.

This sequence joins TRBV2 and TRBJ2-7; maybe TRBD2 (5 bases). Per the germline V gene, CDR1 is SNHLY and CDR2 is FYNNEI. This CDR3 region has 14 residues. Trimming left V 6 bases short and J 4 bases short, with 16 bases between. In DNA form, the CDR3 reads TGTGCCAGCAGAGCACCCGGGATCAGTTACGAGCAGTACGTC. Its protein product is CASRAPGISYEQYV.

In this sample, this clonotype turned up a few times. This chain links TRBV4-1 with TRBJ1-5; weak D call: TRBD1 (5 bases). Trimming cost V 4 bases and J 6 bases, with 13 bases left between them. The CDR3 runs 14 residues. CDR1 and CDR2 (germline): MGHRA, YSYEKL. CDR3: CASSPTQGIQPQHF. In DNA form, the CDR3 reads TGCGCCAGCAGCCCGACGCAGGGTATTCAGCCCCAGCATTTT.

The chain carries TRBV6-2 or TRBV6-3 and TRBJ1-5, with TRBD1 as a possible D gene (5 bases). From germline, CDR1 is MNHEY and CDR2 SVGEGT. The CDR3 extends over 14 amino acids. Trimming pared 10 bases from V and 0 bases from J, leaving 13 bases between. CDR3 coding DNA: TGTGCCAACAAGGGACCGGATAGCAATCAGCCCCAGCATTTT. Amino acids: CANKGPDSNQPQHF.

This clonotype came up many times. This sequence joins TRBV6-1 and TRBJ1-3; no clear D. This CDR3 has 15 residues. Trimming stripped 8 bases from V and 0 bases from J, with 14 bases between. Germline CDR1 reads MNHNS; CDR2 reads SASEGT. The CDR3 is CASSNGRSSGNTIYF. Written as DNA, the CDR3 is TGTGCCAGCTCAAACGGGCGGAGCTCTGGAAACACCATATATTTT.

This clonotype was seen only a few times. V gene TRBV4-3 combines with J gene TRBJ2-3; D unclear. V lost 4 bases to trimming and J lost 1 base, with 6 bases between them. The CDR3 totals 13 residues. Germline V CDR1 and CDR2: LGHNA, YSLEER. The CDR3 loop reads CASSPTRTDTQYF. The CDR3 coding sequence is TGCGCCAGCAGCCCCACTCGCACAGATACGCAGTATTTT.

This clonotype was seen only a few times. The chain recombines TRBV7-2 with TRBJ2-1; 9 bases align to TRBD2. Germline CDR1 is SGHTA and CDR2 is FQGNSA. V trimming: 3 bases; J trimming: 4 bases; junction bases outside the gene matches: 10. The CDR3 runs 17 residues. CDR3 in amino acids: CASSLTSGHSVYNEQFF. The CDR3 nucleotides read TGTGCCAGCAGCTTGACTAGCGGTCATTCAGTGTACAATGAGCAGTTCTTC.

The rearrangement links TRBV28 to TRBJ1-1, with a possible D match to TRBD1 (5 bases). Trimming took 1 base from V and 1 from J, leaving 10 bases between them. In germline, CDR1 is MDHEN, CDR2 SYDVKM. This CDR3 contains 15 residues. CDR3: CASSLFRQSNTEAFF. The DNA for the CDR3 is TGTGCCAGCAGTTTATTCCGACAGTCGAACACTGAAGCTTTCTTT.

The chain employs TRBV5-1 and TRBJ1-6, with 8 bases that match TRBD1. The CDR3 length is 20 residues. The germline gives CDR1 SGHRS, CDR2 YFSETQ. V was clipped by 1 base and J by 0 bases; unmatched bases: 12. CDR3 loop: CASSLSPARQGSSYNSPLHF. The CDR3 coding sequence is TGCGCCAGCAGCTTGTCCCCCGCTCGACAGGGGAGCTCCTATAATTCACCCCTCCACTTT.

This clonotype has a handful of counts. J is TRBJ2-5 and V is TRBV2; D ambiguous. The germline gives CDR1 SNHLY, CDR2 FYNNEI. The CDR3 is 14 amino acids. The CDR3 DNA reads TGTGCAGTGGCGTTCACCGGCACTGGGGAGACCCAGTACTTC. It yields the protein CAVAFTGTGETQYF. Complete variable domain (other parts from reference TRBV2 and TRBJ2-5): EPEVTQTPSHQVTQMGQEVILRCVPISNHLYFYWYRQILGQKVEFLVSFYNNEISEKSEIFDDQFSVERPDGSNFTLKIRSTKLEDSAMYFCAVAFTGTGETQYFGPGTRLLVL.

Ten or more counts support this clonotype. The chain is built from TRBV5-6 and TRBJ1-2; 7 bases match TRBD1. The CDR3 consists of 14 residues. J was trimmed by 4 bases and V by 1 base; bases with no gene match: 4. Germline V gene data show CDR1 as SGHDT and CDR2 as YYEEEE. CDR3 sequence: CASSLKGQTYGYTF. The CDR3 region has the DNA TGTGCCAGCAGCTTGAAGGGACAGACCTATGGCTACACCTTC.